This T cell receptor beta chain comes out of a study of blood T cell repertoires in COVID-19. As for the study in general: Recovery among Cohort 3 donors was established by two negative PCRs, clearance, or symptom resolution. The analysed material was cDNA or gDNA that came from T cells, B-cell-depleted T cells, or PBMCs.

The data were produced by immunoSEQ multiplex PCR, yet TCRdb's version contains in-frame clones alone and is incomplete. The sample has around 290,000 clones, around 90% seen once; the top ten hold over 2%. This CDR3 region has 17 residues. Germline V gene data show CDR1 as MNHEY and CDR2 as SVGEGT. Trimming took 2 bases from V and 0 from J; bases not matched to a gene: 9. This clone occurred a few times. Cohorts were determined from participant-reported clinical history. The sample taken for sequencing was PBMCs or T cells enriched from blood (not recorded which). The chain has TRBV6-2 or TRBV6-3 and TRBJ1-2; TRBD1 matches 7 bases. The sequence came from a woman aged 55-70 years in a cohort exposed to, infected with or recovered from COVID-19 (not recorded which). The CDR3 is CASSYAVTGSANYGYTF. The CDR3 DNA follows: TGTGCCAGCAGTTACGCCGTGACAGGGTCCGCTAACTATGGCTACACCTTC.